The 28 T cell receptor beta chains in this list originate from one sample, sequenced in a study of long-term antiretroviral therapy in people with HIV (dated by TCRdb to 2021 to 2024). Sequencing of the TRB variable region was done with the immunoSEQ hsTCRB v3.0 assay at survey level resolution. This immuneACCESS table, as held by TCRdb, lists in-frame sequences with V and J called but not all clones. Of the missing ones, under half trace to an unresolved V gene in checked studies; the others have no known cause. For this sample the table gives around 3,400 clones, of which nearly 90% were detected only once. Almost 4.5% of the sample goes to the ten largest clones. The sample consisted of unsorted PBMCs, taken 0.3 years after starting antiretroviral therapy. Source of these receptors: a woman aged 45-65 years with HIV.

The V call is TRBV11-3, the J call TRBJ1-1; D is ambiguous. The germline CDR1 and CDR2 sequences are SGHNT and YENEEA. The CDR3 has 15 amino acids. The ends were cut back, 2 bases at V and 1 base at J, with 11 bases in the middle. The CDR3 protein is CASSLTSQRNTEAFF. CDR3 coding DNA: TGTGCCAGCAGCTTAACATCTCAACGGAACACTGAAGCTTTCTTT.

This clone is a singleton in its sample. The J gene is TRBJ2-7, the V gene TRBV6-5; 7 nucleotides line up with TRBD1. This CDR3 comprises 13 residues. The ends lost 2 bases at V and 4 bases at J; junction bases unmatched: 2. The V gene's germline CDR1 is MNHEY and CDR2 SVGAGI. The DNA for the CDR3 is TGTGCCAGCAGTTACAGGGGGCAATACGAGCAGTACTTC. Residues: CASSYRGQYEQYF.

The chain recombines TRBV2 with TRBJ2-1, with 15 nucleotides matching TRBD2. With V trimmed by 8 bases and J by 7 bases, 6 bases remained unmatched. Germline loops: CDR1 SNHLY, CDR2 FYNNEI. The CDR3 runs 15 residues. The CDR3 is CASRGLAGGINEQFF. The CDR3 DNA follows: TGTGCCAGCCGAGGACTAGCGGGGGGGATAAATGAGCAGTTCTTC.

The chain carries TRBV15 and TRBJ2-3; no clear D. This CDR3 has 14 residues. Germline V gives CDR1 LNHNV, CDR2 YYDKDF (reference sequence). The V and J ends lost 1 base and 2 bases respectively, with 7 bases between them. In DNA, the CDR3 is TGTGCCACCAGCAGAGTTCAAGACACAGATACGCAGTATTTT. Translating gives CATSRVQDTDTQYF.

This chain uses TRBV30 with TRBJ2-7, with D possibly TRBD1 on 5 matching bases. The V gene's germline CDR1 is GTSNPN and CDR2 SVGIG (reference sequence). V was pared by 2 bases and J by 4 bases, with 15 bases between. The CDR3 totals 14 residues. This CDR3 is CAWSKTVLLYEQYF. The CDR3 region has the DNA TGTGCCTGGAGTAAGACAGTCCTCCTTTACGAGCAGTACTTC.

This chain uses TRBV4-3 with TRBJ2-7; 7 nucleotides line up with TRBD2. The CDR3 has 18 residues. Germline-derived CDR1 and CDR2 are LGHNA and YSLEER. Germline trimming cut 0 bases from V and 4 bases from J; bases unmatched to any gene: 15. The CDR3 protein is CASSQDLTGGLLDYEQYF. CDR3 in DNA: TGCGCCAGCAGCCAAGATCTCACCGGGGGACTACTGGATTACGAGCAGTACTTC.

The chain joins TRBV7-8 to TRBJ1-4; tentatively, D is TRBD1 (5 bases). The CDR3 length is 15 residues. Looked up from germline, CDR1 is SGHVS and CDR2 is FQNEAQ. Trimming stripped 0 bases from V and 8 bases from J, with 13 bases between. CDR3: CASSLAGQGDEKLFF. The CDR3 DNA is TGTGCCAGCAGCTTAGCCGGGCAGGGTGACGAAAAACTGTTTTTT.

Written as DNA, the CDR3 is TGTGCCAGCAGCCCGGACAGGTACAATGAGCAGTTCTTC. Encoded protein: CASSPDRYNEQFF. The chain is built from TRBV11-2 and TRBJ2-1; 7 positions agree with TRBD1. CDR1 is SGHAT and CDR2 is FQNNGV in the germline V gene. J gave up 4 bases and V 5 bases, and 2 bases lay outside the gene matches. CDR3 length: 13 residues.

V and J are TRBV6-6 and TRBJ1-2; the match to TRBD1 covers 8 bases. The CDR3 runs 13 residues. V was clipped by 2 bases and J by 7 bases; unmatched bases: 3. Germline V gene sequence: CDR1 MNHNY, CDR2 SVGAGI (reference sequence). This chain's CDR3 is CASSYAGGVGYTF. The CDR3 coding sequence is TGTGCCAGCAGTTACGCAGGGGGCGTTGGCTACACCTTC.

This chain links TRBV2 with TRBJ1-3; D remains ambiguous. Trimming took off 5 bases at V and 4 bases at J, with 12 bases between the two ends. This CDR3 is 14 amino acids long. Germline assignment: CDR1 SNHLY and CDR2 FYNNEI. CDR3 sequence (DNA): TGTGCCAGCAGTTCGCTAGGTTTCGGAAACACCATATATTTT. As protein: CASSSLGFGNTIYF. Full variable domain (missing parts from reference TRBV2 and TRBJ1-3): EPEVTQTPSHQVTQMGQEVILRCVPISNHLYFYWYRQILGQKVEFLVSFYNNEISEKSEIFDDQFSVERPDGSNFTLKIRSTKLEDSAMYFCASSSLGFGNTIYFGEGSWLTVV.

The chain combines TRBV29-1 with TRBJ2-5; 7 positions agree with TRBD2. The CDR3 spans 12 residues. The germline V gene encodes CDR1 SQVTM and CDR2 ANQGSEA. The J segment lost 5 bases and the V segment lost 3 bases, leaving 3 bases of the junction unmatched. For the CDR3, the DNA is TGCAGCGTTGAGCGGGGGTCTGAGACCCAGTACTTC. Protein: CSVERGSETQYF.

The CDR3 loop reads CASSQSSGTPADTQYF. DNA of the CDR3: TGCGCCAGCAGCCAATCTTCCGGGACACCCGCAGATACGCAGTATTTT. The V gene is TRBV4-3, the J gene TRBJ2-3; D may be TRBD1 (6 bases). Germline loops: CDR1 LGHNA, CDR2 YSLEER. V was clipped by 2 bases and J by 4 bases, with 16 bases between them. The CDR3 sequence is 16 residues long.

This CDR3 reads CASSRETAGVEQFF. CDR3 nucleotide sequence: TGTGCCAGCAGTAGGGAGACAGCCGGGGTTGAGCAGTTCTTC. The chain links TRBV6-5 to TRBJ2-1; D possibly matches TRBD1 or TRBD2 (5 bases each). V was pared by 5 bases and J by 9 bases, with 17 bases between. The CDR3 runs to 14 residues. CDR1 is MNHEY and CDR2 is SVGAGI in the germline V gene.

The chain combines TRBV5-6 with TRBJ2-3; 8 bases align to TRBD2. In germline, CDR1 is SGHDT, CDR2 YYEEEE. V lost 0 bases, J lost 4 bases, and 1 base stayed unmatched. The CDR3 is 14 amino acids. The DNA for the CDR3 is TGTGCCAGCAGCTTGGCGGGGGGGGCAGATACGCAGTATTTT. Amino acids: CASSLAGGADTQYF.

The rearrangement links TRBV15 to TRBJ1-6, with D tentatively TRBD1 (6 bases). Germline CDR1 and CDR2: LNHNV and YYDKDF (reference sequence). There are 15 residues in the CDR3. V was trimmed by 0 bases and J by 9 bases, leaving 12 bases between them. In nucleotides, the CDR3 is TGTGCCACCAGCAGAGAAGGGGGAGGCGGTTCACCCCTCCACTTT. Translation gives CATSREGGGGSPLHF.

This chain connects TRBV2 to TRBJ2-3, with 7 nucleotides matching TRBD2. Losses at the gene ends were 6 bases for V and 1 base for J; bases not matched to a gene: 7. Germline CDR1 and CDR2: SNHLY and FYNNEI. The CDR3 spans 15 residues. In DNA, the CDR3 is TGTGCCAGCAGGATGAGCGGGGCAGGCACAGATACGCAGTATTTT. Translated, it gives CASRMSGAGTDTQYF.

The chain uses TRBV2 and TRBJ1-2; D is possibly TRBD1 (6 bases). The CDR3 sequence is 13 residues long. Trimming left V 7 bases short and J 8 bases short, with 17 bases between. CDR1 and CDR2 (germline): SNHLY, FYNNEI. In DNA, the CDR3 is TGTGCCAGCACCTGGTGGGGGGCGGAGGGCTACACCTTC. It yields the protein CASTWWGAEGYTF.

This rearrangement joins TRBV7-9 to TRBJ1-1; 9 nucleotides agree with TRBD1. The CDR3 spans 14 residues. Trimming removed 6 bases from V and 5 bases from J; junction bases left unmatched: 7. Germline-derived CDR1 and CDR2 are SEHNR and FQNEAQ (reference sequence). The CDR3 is CASSGTGIGTEAFF. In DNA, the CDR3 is TGTGCCAGCAGTGGGACAGGGATCGGGACTGAAGCTTTCTTT.

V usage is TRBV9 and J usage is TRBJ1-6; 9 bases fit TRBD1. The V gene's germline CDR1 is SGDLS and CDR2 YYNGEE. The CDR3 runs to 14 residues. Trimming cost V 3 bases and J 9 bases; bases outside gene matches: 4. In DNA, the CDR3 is TGTGCCAGCAGCGAGGGGACAGGGCCTTCACCCCTCCACTTT. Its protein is CASSEGTGPSPLHF.

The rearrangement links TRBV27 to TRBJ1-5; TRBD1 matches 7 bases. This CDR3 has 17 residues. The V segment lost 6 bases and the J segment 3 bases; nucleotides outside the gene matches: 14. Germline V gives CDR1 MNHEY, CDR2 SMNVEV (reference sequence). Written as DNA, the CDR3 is TGTGCCAGCAGCCGTACCTTACAGGGGTTTGACAATCAGCCCCAGCATTTT. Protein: CASSRTLQGFDNQPQHF.

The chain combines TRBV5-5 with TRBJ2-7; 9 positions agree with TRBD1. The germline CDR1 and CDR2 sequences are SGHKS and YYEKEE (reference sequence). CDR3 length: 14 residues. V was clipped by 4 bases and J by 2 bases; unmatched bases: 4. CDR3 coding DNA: TGTGCCAGCAGCCCCGGGACAGGGCCCTACGAGCAGTACTTC. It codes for CASSPGTGPYEQYF.

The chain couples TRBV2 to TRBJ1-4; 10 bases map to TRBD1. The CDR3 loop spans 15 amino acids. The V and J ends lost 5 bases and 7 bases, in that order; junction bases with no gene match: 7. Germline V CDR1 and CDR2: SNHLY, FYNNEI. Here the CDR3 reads CASSPGQGEGEKLFF. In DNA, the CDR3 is TGTGCCAGCAGTCCCGGACAGGGGGAAGGTGAAAAACTGTTTTTT.

Written as DNA, the CDR3 is TGTGCCAGCAGCTTACGGCCGGACGGGCATGAAGCTTTCTTT. Protein product: CASSLRPDGHEAFF. This chain uses TRBV11-3 with TRBJ1-1; D is unresolved. CDR3 length equals 14 residues. Germline CDR1 and CDR2: SGHNT and YENEEA. With 2 bases removed from V and 7 bases from J, the gap between germline ends came to 14 bases. The entire variable domain, with the rest obtained from reference TRBV11-3 and TRBJ1-1, is as follows: EAGVVQSPRYKIIEKKQPVAFWCNPISGHNTLYWYLQNLGQGPELLIRYENEEAVDDSQLPKDRFSAERLKGVDSTLKIQPAELGDSAVYLCASSLRPDGHEAFFGQGTRLTVV.

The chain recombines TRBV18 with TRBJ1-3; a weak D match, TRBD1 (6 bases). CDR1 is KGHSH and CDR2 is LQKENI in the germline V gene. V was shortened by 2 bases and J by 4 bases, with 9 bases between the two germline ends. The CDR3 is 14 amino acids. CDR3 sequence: CASSPTGNGNTIYF. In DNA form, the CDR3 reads TGTGCCAGCTCACCAACAGGGAACGGAAACACCATATATTTT.

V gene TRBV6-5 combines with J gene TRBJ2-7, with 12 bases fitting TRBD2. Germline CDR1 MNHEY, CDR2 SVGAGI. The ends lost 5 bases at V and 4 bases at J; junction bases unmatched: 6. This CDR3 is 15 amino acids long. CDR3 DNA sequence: TGTGCCAGCAGTCCAAGGACTAGCGGGGATTACGAGCAGTACTTC. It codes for CASSPRTSGDYEQYF.

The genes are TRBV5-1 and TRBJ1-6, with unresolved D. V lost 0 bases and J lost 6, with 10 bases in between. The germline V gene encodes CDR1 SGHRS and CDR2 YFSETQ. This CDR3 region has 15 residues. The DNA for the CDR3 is TGCGCCAGCAGCTTGGAATTGGCGTTTAATTCACCCCTCCACTTT. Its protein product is CASSLELAFNSPLHF.

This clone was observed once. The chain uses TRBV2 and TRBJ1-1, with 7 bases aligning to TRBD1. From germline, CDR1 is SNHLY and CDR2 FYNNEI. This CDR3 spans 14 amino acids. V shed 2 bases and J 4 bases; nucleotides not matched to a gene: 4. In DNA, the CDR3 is TGTGCCAGCAGTGAACAGGGGGTGGGCACTGAAGCTTTCTTT. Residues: CASSEQGVGTEAFF.

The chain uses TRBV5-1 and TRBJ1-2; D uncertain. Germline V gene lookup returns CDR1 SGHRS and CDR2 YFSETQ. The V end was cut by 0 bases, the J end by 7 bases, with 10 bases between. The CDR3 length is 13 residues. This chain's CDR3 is CASSLARDVGYTF. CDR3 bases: TGCGCCAGCAGCTTGGCAAGGGATGTTGGCTACACCTTC. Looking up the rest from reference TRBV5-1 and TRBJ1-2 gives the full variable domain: KAGVTQTPRYLIKTRGQQVTLSCSPISGHRSVSWYQQTPGQGLQFLFEYFSETQRNKGNFPGRFSGRQFSNSRSEMNVSTLELGDSALYLCASSLARDVGYTFGSGTRLTVV.